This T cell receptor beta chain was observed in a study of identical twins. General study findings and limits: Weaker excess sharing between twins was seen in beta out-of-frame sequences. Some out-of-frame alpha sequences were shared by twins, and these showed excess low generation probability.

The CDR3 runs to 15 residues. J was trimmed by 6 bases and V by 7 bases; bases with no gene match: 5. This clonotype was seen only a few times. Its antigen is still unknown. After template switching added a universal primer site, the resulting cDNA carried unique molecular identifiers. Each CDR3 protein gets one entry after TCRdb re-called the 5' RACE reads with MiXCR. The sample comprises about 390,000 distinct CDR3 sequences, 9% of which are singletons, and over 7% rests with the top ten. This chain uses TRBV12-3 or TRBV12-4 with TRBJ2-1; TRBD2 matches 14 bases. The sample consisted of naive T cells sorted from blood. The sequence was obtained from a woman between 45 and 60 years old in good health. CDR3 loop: CASKTSGRGRNEQFF. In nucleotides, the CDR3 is TGTGCCAGCAAGACTAGCGGGAGGGGTCGCAATGAGCAGTTCTTC.